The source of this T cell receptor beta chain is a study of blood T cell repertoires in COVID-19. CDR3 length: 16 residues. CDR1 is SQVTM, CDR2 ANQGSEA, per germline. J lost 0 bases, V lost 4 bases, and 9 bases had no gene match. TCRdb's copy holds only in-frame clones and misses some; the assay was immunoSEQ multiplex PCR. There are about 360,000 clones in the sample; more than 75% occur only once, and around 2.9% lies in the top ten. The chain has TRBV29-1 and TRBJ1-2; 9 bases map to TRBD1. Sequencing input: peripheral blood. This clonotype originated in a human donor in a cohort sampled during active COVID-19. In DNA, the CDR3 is TGCAGCGTTGGGAAGGGACAGGGCCGATCTAACTATGGCTACACCTTC. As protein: CSVGKGQGRSNYGYTF.